A selection of T cell receptor beta chains follows, all from one sample in a study of blood T cell repertoires in COVID-19. Profiling relied on immunoSEQ multiplex PCR, and the TCRdb table lists in-frame clones only, not all of them. The data show roughly 330,000 clones, 75% to 90% seen once. The sample comprised PBMCs or T cells enriched from blood (not recorded which). These receptor sequences come from a young man who had recovered from COVID-19. The CDR3 runs from the conserved cysteine through the conserved F or W. D genes are given only for firm matches. Clone size is not always given. Where it is, it says once, few, many or a class for expanded clones.

j_call: TRBJ2-7; v_call: TRBV5-1; clone_size: NA; d_call: NA; cdr3_nt: TGCGCCAGCAGCTTGGCTCAGGGTATGCGGGAGCAGTACTTC; cdr3_aa: CASSLAQGMREQYF
j_call: TRBJ2-2; v_call: TRBV24-1; clone_size: once; d_call: NA; cdr3_nt: TGTGCCACCAGTGACCTCACAGGGCCTGCGAACACCGGGGAGCTGTTTTTT; cdr3_aa: CATSDLTGPANTGELFF
j_call: TRBJ1-2; v_call: TRBV6-1; clone_size: NA; d_call: TRBD1; cdr3_nt: TGTGCCAGCAGTGAGGGACAGGGTCAGGGCTACACCTTC; cdr3_aa: CASSEGQGQGYTF
j_call: TRBJ1-1; v_call: TRBV4-1; clone_size: once; d_call: NA; cdr3_nt: TGCGCCAGCAGCCAAGATAGGGGGTCCGATGAAGCTTTCTTT; cdr3_aa: CASSQDRGSDEAFF
j_call: TRBJ2-7; v_call: TRBV10-3; clone_size: NA; d_call: TRBD1; cdr3_nt: TGTGCCATCAGACCCGGGACAGGGGCGCGAGAGCAGTACTTC; cdr3_aa: CAIRPGTGAREQYF
j_call: TRBJ2-5; v_call: TRBV12-3/TRBV12-4; clone_size: NA; d_call: NA; cdr3_nt: TGTGCCAGCAGGCAGACACCCCAAGAGACCCAGTACTTC; cdr3_aa: CASRQTPQETQYF
j_call: TRBJ2-3; v_call: TRBV5-6; clone_size: NA; d_call: NA; cdr3_nt: TGTGCCAGCAGCTTGGTTGGGCGGGTGAAAGATACGCAGTATTTT; cdr3_aa: CASSLVGRVKDTQYF
j_call: TRBJ1-1; v_call: TRBV7-9; clone_size: NA; d_call: TRBD1; cdr3_nt: TGTGCCAGCAGCATGACAGGGGACACTGAAGCTTTCTTT; cdr3_aa: CASSMTGDTEAFF
j_call: TRBJ1-2; v_call: TRBV11-2; clone_size: NA; d_call: NA; cdr3_nt: TGTGCCAGCAGCTTAGTCTATTATGGGCATGGTGGCTACACCTTC; cdr3_aa: CASSLVYYGHGGYTF
j_call: TRBJ1-3; v_call: TRBV10-2; clone_size: NA; d_call: NA; cdr3_nt: TGCGCCAGCAGTGACAGGCAGGGCGCACTCGGAAACACCATATATTTT; cdr3_aa: CASSDRQGALGNTIYF
j_call: TRBJ1-6; v_call: TRBV7-9; clone_size: NA; d_call: NA; cdr3_nt: TGTGCCAGCAGCTTAGGGCAGGGCTCCTTTAATTCACCCCTCCACTTT; cdr3_aa: CASSLGQGSFNSPLHF
j_call: TRBJ1-2; v_call: TRBV5-5; clone_size: NA; d_call: TRBD1; cdr3_nt: TGTGCCAGCATTATTCGTGGACAGGAGGGCTATGGCTACACCTTC; cdr3_aa: CASIIRGQEGYGYTF
j_call: TRBJ2-7; v_call: TRBV29-1; clone_size: NA; d_call: TRBD1; cdr3_nt: TGCAGCGTAGACGGGACGTTAACAGGGGCGAGGTCCTACGAGCAGTACTTC; cdr3_aa: CSVDGTLTGARSYEQYF
j_call: TRBJ2-1; v_call: TRBV5-1; clone_size: NA; d_call: TRBD2; cdr3_nt: TGCGCCAGCACCCCAACTCCCACTAGCGCTTTGGACAATGAGCAGTTCTTC; cdr3_aa: CASTPTPTSALDNEQFF
j_call: TRBJ2-2; v_call: TRBV5-4; clone_size: NA; d_call: NA; cdr3_nt: TGTGCCAGCAGCTTGTGGGCGGGATCCCACCGCGGGGAGCTGTTTTTT; cdr3_aa: CASSLWAGSHRGELFF
j_call: TRBJ1-4; v_call: TRBV11-2; clone_size: NA; d_call: TRBD1; cdr3_nt: TGTGCCAGCAGCTCCGGGACAGGGGAAAAACTGTTTTTT; cdr3_aa: CASSSGTGEKLFF
j_call: TRBJ1-1; v_call: TRBV19; clone_size: few; d_call: NA; cdr3_nt: TGTGCCAGTAGTATAGTACTTCGCCGGGGAGTCCAGAACACTGAAGCTTTCTTT; cdr3_aa: CASSIVLRRGVQNTEAFF
j_call: TRBJ2-3; v_call: TRBV18; clone_size: NA; d_call: TRBD1; cdr3_nt: TGTGCCAGCTCACCCCGGACAGGGGGAGATACGCAGTATTTT; cdr3_aa: CASSPRTGGDTQYF
j_call: TRBJ2-5; v_call: TRBV15; clone_size: NA; d_call: TRBD2; cdr3_nt: TGTGCCACCAGCAGGGGTTATAGCGGGGGGGCCACAGAGACCCAGTACTTC; cdr3_aa: CATSRGYSGGATETQYF
j_call: TRBJ2-1; v_call: TRBV7-9; clone_size: NA; d_call: TRBD2; cdr3_nt: TGTGCCAGCAGCTTAGGAAGGACTAGCGGGGGCCCGGATTACAATGAGCAGTTCTTC; cdr3_aa: CASSLGRTSGGPDYNEQFF
j_call: TRBJ2-3; v_call: TRBV19; clone_size: NA; d_call: TRBD2; cdr3_nt: TGTGCCAGTAGTAACCTAGCGGGGGCCAGAGATACGCAGTATTTT; cdr3_aa: CASSNLAGARDTQYF
j_call: TRBJ1-5; v_call: TRBV27; clone_size: NA; d_call: NA; cdr3_nt: TGTGCCAGCAGTTTACGGAATCAGCCCCAGCATTTT; cdr3_aa: CASSLRNQPQHF
j_call: TRBJ2-2; v_call: TRBV27; clone_size: NA; d_call: TRBD1; cdr3_nt: TGTGCCAGCAGTTCATCCGGACAGGTAGCCGGGGAGCTGTTTTTT; cdr3_aa: CASSSSGQVAGELFF
j_call: TRBJ1-2; v_call: TRBV10-1; clone_size: NA; d_call: NA; cdr3_nt: TGCGCCAGCGGGGACACTAACTATGGCTACACCTTC; cdr3_aa: CASGDTNYGYTF
j_call: TRBJ1-4; v_call: TRBV6-5; clone_size: NA; d_call: TRBD1; cdr3_nt: TGTGCCAGCATCCGACGCGGACAGGGGGATGAAAAACTGTTTTTT; cdr3_aa: CASIRRGQGDEKLFF
j_call: TRBJ1-6; v_call: TRBV6-4; clone_size: NA; d_call: NA; cdr3_nt: TGTGCCAGCAGTGAGTTTACAGGGAATTCACCCCTCCACTTT; cdr3_aa: CASSEFTGNSPLHF
j_call: TRBJ2-7; v_call: TRBV7-6; clone_size: NA; d_call: NA; cdr3_nt: TGTGCCAGCAGCTTATCCCATAGTGGGGCCGGCGAGCAGTACTTC; cdr3_aa: CASSLSHSGAGEQYF
j_call: TRBJ2-2; v_call: TRBV7-9; clone_size: once; d_call: TRBD2; cdr3_nt: TGTGCCAGCAAGACTAGCGGGGGGACGACCGGGGAGCTGTTTTTT; cdr3_aa: CASKTSGGTTGELFF
j_call: TRBJ2-2; v_call: TRBV5-4; clone_size: few; d_call: NA; cdr3_nt: TGTGCCAGCAGCCAAGGCGGGGCCGGGTCCGGGGAGCTGTTTTTT; cdr3_aa: CASSQGGAGSGELFF
j_call: TRBJ2-1; v_call: TRBV28; clone_size: NA; d_call: NA; cdr3_nt: TGTGCCAGCATTACGGGACTCCCCTACAATGAGCAGTTCTTC; cdr3_aa: CASITGLPYNEQFF
j_call: TRBJ1-5; v_call: TRBV7-8; clone_size: NA; d_call: NA; cdr3_nt: TGTGCCAGCAGCCTGGGTTACGGGGAGTATAGCAATCAGCCCCAGCATTTT; cdr3_aa: CASSLGYGEYSNQPQHF
j_call: TRBJ2-7; v_call: TRBV5-5; clone_size: NA; d_call: TRBD1; cdr3_nt: TGTGCCAGCAGCCCCGGACAGGGGAACTACGAGCAGTACTTC; cdr3_aa: CASSPGQGNYEQYF
j_call: TRBJ1-6; v_call: TRBV27; clone_size: NA; d_call: NA; cdr3_nt: TGTGCCACCACGATGGGCCCTCGTAATTCACCCCTCCACTTT; cdr3_aa: CATTMGPRNSPLHF
j_call: TRBJ2-2; v_call: TRBV7-6; clone_size: NA; d_call: TRBD2; cdr3_nt: TGTGCCAGCAGCTTATCCCGGGGGGGCCCTGACGGGGAGCTGTTTTTT; cdr3_aa: CASSLSRGGPDGELFF
j_call: TRBJ2-2; v_call: TRBV7-6; clone_size: NA; d_call: TRBD1; cdr3_nt: TGTGCCAGCAGCTTAGAGTCACAGGGGATGCATAGGGGCACCGGGGAGCTGTTTTTT; cdr3_aa: CASSLESQGMHRGTGELFF
j_call: TRBJ2-1; v_call: TRBV4-2; clone_size: once; d_call: NA; cdr3_nt: TGTGCCAGCAGCCAAGCGAGAGCGGCAGAGCAGTTCTTC; cdr3_aa: CASSQARAAEQFF
j_call: TRBJ1-4; v_call: TRBV28; clone_size: NA; d_call: TRBD1; cdr3_nt: TGTGCCAGCGGAACAGGGGTCGAAAAACTGTTTTTT; cdr3_aa: CASGTGVEKLFF
j_call: TRBJ1-5; v_call: TRBV5-1; clone_size: NA; d_call: NA; cdr3_nt: TGCGCCAGCAGGACCATGGGGGGTCAGCCCCAGCATTTT; cdr3_aa: CASRTMGGQPQHF
j_call: TRBJ2-3; v_call: TRBV10-2; clone_size: NA; d_call: TRBD1; cdr3_nt: TGCGCCAGCACCGCCGGGACAGGGCGACTTGATACGCAGTATTTT; cdr3_aa: CASTAGTGRLDTQYF
j_call: TRBJ2-5; v_call: TRBV3-1/TRBV3-2; clone_size: NA; d_call: TRBD2; cdr3_nt: TGTGCCAGCAGCCTCAGTCTAGCGGGGGACATAGGGAAGACCCAGTACTTC; cdr3_aa: CASSLSLAGDIGKTQYF
j_call: TRBJ1-6; v_call: TRBV2; clone_size: NA; d_call: NA; cdr3_nt: TGTGCCAGCAGCAGCCAGGGGTCCCTTAATTCACCCCTCCACTTT; cdr3_aa: CASSSQGSLNSPLHF
j_call: TRBJ2-4; v_call: TRBV4-2; clone_size: NA; d_call: TRBD2; cdr3_nt: TGTGCCAGCAGCCTTGGGACTAGCGCAAAAAACATTCAGTACTTC; cdr3_aa: CASSLGTSAKNIQYF
j_call: TRBJ1-2; v_call: TRBV5-1; clone_size: NA; d_call: NA; cdr3_nt: TGCGCCAGCAGCTCCGACTGGCGGACAGTTTATGGCTACACCTTC; cdr3_aa: CASSSDWRTVYGYTF
j_call: TRBJ1-3; v_call: TRBV19; clone_size: NA; d_call: NA; cdr3_nt: TGTGCCAGTAGTATAGGGGGGGACGGAAGCTCTGGAAACACCATATATTTT; cdr3_aa: CASSIGGDGSSGNTIYF
j_call: TRBJ2-2; v_call: TRBV10-3; clone_size: NA; d_call: TRBD2; cdr3_nt: TGTGCCATCCCGGGACTAGCGGGGGGTCCGAACACCGGGGAGCTGTTTTTT; cdr3_aa: CAIPGLAGGPNTGELFF
j_call: TRBJ1-1; v_call: TRBV5-4; clone_size: NA; d_call: TRBD1; cdr3_nt: TGTGCCAGCTCAGACAGGGTGCACACTGAAGCTTTCTTT; cdr3_aa: CASSDRVHTEAFF
j_call: TRBJ1-5; v_call: TRBV15; clone_size: NA; d_call: NA; cdr3_nt: TGTGCCACCAGCGATGCCCAGGGTAGCAATCAGCCCCAGCATTTT; cdr3_aa: CATSDAQGSNQPQHF
j_call: TRBJ2-3; v_call: TRBV7-2; clone_size: NA; d_call: TRBD2; cdr3_nt: TGTGCCAGCAGCTTAGGGTTCTCGGGGGGGACGCAGTATTTT; cdr3_aa: CASSLGFSGGTQYF
j_call: TRBJ1-1; v_call: TRBV19; clone_size: NA; d_call: TRBD1; cdr3_nt: TGTGCCACCCAACAGGGGACGACTTTGAACACTGAAGCTTTCTTT; cdr3_aa: CATQQGTTLNTEAFF
j_call: TRBJ2-1; v_call: TRBV12-5; clone_size: NA; d_call: TRBD1; cdr3_nt: TGTGCTAGTGGCCCTGGGACAGGGAGAAACAATGAGCAGTTCTTC; cdr3_aa: CASGPGTGRNNEQFF
j_call: TRBJ2-2; v_call: TRBV5-1; clone_size: NA; d_call: TRBD2; cdr3_nt: TGCGCCAGCGGGGCTCCGACTAGCGGGGGGAACACCGGGGAGCTGTTTTTT; cdr3_aa: CASGAPTSGGNTGELFF
j_call: TRBJ1-2; v_call: TRBV27; clone_size: once; d_call: TRBD1; cdr3_nt: TGTGCCAGCCAACCTCGGACAGGACGGAACTATGGCTACACCTTC; cdr3_aa: CASQPRTGRNYGYTF
j_call: TRBJ2-5; v_call: TRBV5-1; clone_size: NA; d_call: TRBD2; cdr3_nt: TGCGCCAGCAGCCCGAGACTAGCGGGGGAAGAGACCCAGTACTTC; cdr3_aa: CASSPRLAGEETQYF
j_call: TRBJ2-7; v_call: TRBV19; clone_size: few; d_call: TRBD1; cdr3_nt: TGTGCCAGTAGTATGTCCCTCGGGGGACAGGGGGCCGACGAGCAGTACTTC; cdr3_aa: CASSMSLGGQGADEQYF
j_call: TRBJ2-5; v_call: TRBV4-2; clone_size: NA; d_call: TRBD1; cdr3_nt: TGTGCCAGCAGCTCCACAGGGGTCCAAGAGACCCAGTACTTC; cdr3_aa: CASSSTGVQETQYF
j_call: TRBJ1-2; v_call: TRBV5-1; clone_size: NA; d_call: TRBD1; cdr3_nt: TGCGCCAGCAGCGATACAGGGGACCCTAACTATGGCTACACCTTC; cdr3_aa: CASSDTGDPNYGYTF
j_call: TRBJ2-3; v_call: TRBV28; clone_size: NA; d_call: TRBD2; cdr3_nt: TGTGCCAGCAGTTTATTAATCCTAGCGGGAAGCACAGATACGCAGTATTTT; cdr3_aa: CASSLLILAGSTDTQYF
j_call: TRBJ2-2; v_call: TRBV21-1; clone_size: NA; d_call: NA; cdr3_nt: TGTGCCAGCAGCAAAGTAACGGGGGTGAACACCGGGGAGCTGTTTTTT; cdr3_aa: CASSKVTGVNTGELFF